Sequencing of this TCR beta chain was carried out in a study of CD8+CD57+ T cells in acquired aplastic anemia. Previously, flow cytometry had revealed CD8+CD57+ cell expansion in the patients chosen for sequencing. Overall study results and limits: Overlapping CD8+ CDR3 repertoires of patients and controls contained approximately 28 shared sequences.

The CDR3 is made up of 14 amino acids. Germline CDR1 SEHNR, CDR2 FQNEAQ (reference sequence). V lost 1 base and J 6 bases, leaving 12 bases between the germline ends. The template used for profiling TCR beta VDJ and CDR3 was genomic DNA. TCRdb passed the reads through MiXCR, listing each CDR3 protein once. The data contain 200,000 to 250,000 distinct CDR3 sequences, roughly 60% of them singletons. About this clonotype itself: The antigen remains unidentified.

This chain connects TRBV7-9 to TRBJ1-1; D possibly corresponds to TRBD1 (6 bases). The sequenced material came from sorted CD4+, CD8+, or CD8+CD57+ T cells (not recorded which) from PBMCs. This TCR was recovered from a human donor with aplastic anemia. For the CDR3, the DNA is TGTGCCAGCAGCTTAGTACAGGGATTACCTGAAGCTTTCTTT. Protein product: CASSLVQGLPEAFF.